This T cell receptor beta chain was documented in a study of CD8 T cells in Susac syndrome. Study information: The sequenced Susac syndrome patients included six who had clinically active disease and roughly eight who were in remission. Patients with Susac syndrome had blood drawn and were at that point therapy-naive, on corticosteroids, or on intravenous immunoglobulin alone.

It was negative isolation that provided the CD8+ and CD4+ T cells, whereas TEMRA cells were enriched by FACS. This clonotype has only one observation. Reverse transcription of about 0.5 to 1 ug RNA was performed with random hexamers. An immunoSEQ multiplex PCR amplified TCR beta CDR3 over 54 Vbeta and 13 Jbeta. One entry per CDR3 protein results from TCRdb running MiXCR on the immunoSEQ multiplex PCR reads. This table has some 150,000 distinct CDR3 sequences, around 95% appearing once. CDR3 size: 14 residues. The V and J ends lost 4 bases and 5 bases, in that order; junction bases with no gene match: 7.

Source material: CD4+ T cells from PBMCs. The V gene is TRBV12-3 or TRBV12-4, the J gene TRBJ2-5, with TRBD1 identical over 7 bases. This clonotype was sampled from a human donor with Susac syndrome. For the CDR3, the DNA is TGTGCCAGCAGTTCTAACAGGGGAAGCGAGACCCAGTACTTC. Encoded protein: CASSSNRGSETQYF.